Reported below is one T cell receptor (beta chain). This specimen belongs to a study of blood T cell repertoires in COVID-19. Germline CDR1 SGHRS, CDR2 YFSETQ. CDR3 length equals 15 residues. V lost 4 bases to trimming and J lost 4 bases; unmatched junction nucleotides: 8. Repertoires were generated with immunoSEQ multiplex PCR, while TCRdb's copy carries only in-frame clones and drops some. The sample yields some 12,000 clones, roughly 82% seen once. Specimen: peripheral blood. V usage is TRBV5-1 and J usage is TRBJ2-7; 10 bases line up with TRBD1. The receptor comes from a woman aged 55 to 70 with acute or convalescent COVID-19. For the CDR3, the DNA is TGCGCCAGCAGCGTACCCGGGACAGGGGAATACGAGCAGTACTTC. Its translation: CASSVPGTGEYEQYF.